This record covers a single T cell receptor (beta chain). J lost 4 bases, V lost 7 bases, and 17 bases had no gene match. Germline V gene data show CDR1 as SEHNR and CDR2 as FQNEAQ (reference sequence). There are 17 residues in the CDR3. This sample was included in a study of chemoradiotherapy in HPV16-positive cancers. Only in-frame clones appear in the TCRdb table, and some are missing; sequencing was by immunoSEQ multiplex PCR. The profile shows about 20,000 clones, approximately 87% of them singletons. Sequencing used blood, obtained from a patient who underwent chemoradiotherapy. The V and J genes are TRBV7-9 and TRBJ1-2; 8 bases line up with TRBD1. This TCR derives from a human donor with HPV-associated anogenital cancer. CDR3 amino acids: CASKILLQDRATYGYTF. In DNA, the CDR3 is TGTGCCAGCAAGATCCTCCTCCAGGACAGGGCTACCTATGGCTACACCTTC.